What follows describes a single T cell receptor (beta chain). No antigen is known for it. Documented treatment: roughly 10-day PBMC culture with coronavirus spike peptide pools or control peptides (ViraFEST assay). Once obtained from cultured CD4+ T cells, the DNA was sequenced using the Oncomine TCR Beta short-read assay. One entry per CDR3 protein results from TCRdb running MiXCR on the PCR reads. The data contain about 12,000 distinct CDR3 sequences, roughly 59% of them singletons. These data originate in a study of vaccination and CD4 T cells after COVID-19. Study-level information: Blood was drawn a median about 75 days post second dose, range 14 to 241. The cells were exposed to overlapping spike peptides originating from SARS-CoV-2, HCoV-NL63, HCoV-OC43 and HCoV-229E for stimulation.

Study-wide points: Convalescent patients' clones that were vaccine-specific were spike mono-reactive in 304 of 307 cases.

The germline gives CDR1 KGHSH, CDR2 LQKENI. Unmatched junction bases numbered 7, after V lost 2 bases and J lost 0 bases. CDR3 size: 17 residues. The rearrangement links TRBV18 to TRBJ1-1, with TRBD1 identical over 9 bases. The sample consisted of CD4+ T cells from blood, cultured in vitro. The clonotype originates from a human donor who had recovered from COVID-19. For the CDR3, the DNA is TGTGCCAGCTCACCAACGGGACAGGGCGGCATGAACACTGAAGCTTTCTTT. This codes for CASSPTGQGGMNTEAFF.